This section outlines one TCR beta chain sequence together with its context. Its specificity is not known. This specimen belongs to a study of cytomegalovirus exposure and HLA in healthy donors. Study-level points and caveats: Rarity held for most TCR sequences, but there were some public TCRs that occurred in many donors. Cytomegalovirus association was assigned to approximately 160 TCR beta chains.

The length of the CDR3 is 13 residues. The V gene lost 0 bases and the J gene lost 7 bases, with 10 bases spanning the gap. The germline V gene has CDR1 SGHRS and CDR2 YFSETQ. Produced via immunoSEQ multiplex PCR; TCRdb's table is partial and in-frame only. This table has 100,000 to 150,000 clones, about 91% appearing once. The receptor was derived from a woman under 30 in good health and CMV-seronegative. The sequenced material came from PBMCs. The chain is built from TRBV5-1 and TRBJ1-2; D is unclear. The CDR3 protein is CASSLGRIGGYTF. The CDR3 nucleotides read TGCGCCAGCAGCTTGGGGCGGATAGGTGGCTACACCTTC.